The 11 T cell receptor beta chains below come from one sample, sequenced in a study of control samples from healthy donors and cancer patients. TCRdb's copy holds only in-frame clones and misses some; the assay was immunoSEQ multiplex PCR. The repertoire holds 160,000 or so clones, over 90% seen once, with approximately 1% in the top ten. The specimen was blood. The source of these receptors is a woman aged 30 to 39 in good health.

The J gene is TRBJ1-2, the V gene TRBV19, with a tentative D call TRBD1 (6 bases). V was trimmed by 7 bases and J by 2 bases, leaving 17 bases between them. CDR1 and CDR2 (germline): LNHDA, SQIVND (reference sequence). The length of the CDR3 is 15 residues. The CDR3, as DNA: TGTGCCAGTACCCCCTTTTCGGGGGCGAACTATGGCTACACCTTC. The encoded protein is CASTPFSGANYGYTF.

This chain joins TRBV30 and TRBJ1-1; D ambiguous. The CDR3 loop spans 12 amino acids. Germline V gives CDR1 GTSNPN, CDR2 SVGIG (reference sequence). The CDR3 DNA follows: TGTGCGTTATTACGGGGTAACACTGAAGCTTTCTTT. Protein product: CALLRGNTEAFF.

The chain couples TRBV6-5 to TRBJ2-1; 16 bases are shared with TRBD2. The junction had 5 bases not matched to a gene; V was cut back by 4 bases and J by 8 bases. The CDR3 is 16 amino acids. Per germline, CDR1 MNHEY and CDR2 SVGAGI. Here the CDR3 DNA reads TGTGCCAGCAGTTGGGGACTAGCGGGAGGGGGGGATGAGCAGTTCTTC. This translates into CASSWGLAGGGDEQFF.

This clone was seen a single time. V usage is TRBV4-2 and J usage is TRBJ2-7; 14 bases line up with TRBD2. The CDR3 runs 21 residues. V trimming: 4 bases; J trimming: 0 bases; junction bases outside the gene matches: 17. Per germline, CDR1 LGHNA and CDR2 YNFKEQ. Written as DNA, the CDR3 is TGTGCCAGCAGCCGAGAACTTTCCGGGACTAGCGGGAGCCCCTCCTCCTACGAGCAGTACTTC. Its translation is CASSRELSGTSGSPSSYEQYF.

CDR3 in DNA: TGTGCCAGCAGTTTATTGGATGGGGGATTTACCCCCTCACCCCTCCACTTT. The encoded protein is CASSLLDGGFTPSPLHF. This chain uses TRBV27 with TRBJ1-6, with D possibly TRBD1 on 5 matching bases. CDR3 length: 17 amino acids. CDR1 and CDR2 from the germline V gene are MNHEY and SMNVEV (reference sequence). Deletions cut 1 base from V and 10 bases from J, with 20 bases between.

This chain joins TRBV5-6 and TRBJ1-1; D is unclear. The germline V and J ends were trimmed by 2 bases and 4 bases, with 6 bases remaining between them. Germline CDR1 reads SGHDT; CDR2 reads YYEEEE. This CDR3 spans 12 amino acids. This chain's CDR3 is CASSFVSTEAFF. The CDR3 nucleotides read TGTGCCAGCAGCTTTGTGAGCACTGAAGCTTTCTTT.

The chain links TRBV19 to TRBJ1-4, with D perhaps matching TRBD1 (5 bases). The germline CDR1 and CDR2 sequences are LNHDA and SQIVND (reference sequence). This CDR3 is built from 15 residues. Between the trimmed V and J ends, which lost 11 bases and 5 bases, there was a span of 21 bases. The CDR3 sequence is CAGPSGAGINEKLFF. Written as DNA, the CDR3 is TGTGCCGGTCCGTCCGGGGCAGGAATAAATGAAAAACTGTTTTTT.

The chain couples TRBV29-1 to TRBJ2-2, with TRBD1 identical over 10 bases. This CDR3 region has 15 residues. After removal of 4 bases from V and 3 bases from J, the junction contained 5 bases not matched to a gene. Per the germline V gene, CDR1 is SQVTM and CDR2 is ANQGSEA. As DNA, the CDR3 is TGCAGCGTTGCTTCGGGACAGGGGTACACCGGGGAGCTGTTTTTT. Amino acids: CSVASGQGYTGELFF.

This chain links TRBV5-1 with TRBJ2-1, with TRBD2 matching over 12 bases. Per germline, CDR1 SGHRS and CDR2 YFSETQ. There are 15 residues in the CDR3. J was trimmed by 4 bases and V by 7 bases; bases with no gene match: 6. The CDR3 reads CASAPLAGGYNEQFF. In DNA, the CDR3 is TGCGCCAGCGCTCCGCTAGCGGGAGGGTACAATGAGCAGTTCTTC. Variable domain in full (rest from reference TRBV5-1 and TRBJ2-1): KAGVTQTPRYLIKTRGQQVTLSCSPISGHRSVSWYQQTPGQGLQFLFEYFSETQRNKGNFPGRFSGRQFSNSRSEMNVSTLELGDSALYLCASAPLAGGYNEQFFGPGTRLTVL.

This chain connects TRBV5-1 to TRBJ1-1; no clear D gene. CDR1 is SGHRS, CDR2 YFSETQ, per germline. The CDR3 spans 14 residues. The V end was cut by 2 bases, the J end by 0 bases, with 8 bases between. The CDR3 here is CASSFWGVNTEAFF. The CDR3 DNA reads as TGCGCCAGCAGCTTTTGGGGTGTGAACACTGAAGCTTTCTTT.

The CDR3 sequence: CASARTGSNQPQHF. In nucleotides, the CDR3 is TGTGCCAGCGCACGGACAGGTAGCAATCAGCCCCAGCATTTT. This chain joins TRBV6-5 and TRBJ1-5, with TRBD1 matching 7 bases. The CDR3 has 14 amino acids. Germline assignment: CDR1 MNHEY and CDR2 SVGAGI. Germline trimming cut 8 bases from V and 0 bases from J; bases unmatched to any gene: 4.